This TCR beta chain is from a study of CD8 T cells in Susac syndrome. CD8+ and CD4+ T cells taken from blood had their TCR beta sequenced. Treatment-naive patients with stable or active relapsing-remitting disease were the multiple sclerosis controls. It was negative isolation that provided the CD8+ and CD4+ T cells, whereas TEMRA cells were enriched by FACS. V dropped 4 bases and J dropped 5; count of bases not matched to a gene: 7. Germline lookup yields CDR1 SGHRS and CDR2 YFSETQ. The CDR3 loop spans 14 amino acids. cDNA came from 0.5 to 1 ug RNA primed by random hexamers. Across 54 Vbeta and 13 Jbeta, TCR beta CDR3 was amplified with immunoSEQ multiplex PCR. In TCRdb, the immunoSEQ multiplex PCR reads were re-called with MiXCR into one record per CDR3 protein. In the table there are about 140,000 distinct CDR3 sequences, roughly 95% of which are singletons.

The gene calls are TRBV5-1 and TRBJ2-7, with 9 nucleotides matching TRBD1. The sequencing sample was made of CD4+ T cells from PBMCs. This clonotype originated in a human donor with multiple sclerosis. The CDR3 nucleotides are TGCGCCAGCAGCGCCGGGACAGGGAAACACGAGCAGTACTTC. This gives the protein CASSAGTGKHEQYF.